The subject of this entry is one T cell receptor beta chain. This PCR relied on a set of 60 Vbeta primers and 13 Jbeta primers. The data were produced by immunoSEQ multiplex PCR, yet TCRdb's version contains in-frame clones alone and is incomplete. The sample includes about 120,000 clones, over 65% of them seen just once. Unmatched junction bases numbered 14, after V lost 3 bases and J lost 0 bases. The CDR3 runs to 19 residues. The germline CDR1 and CDR2 sequences are SGHRS and YFSETQ. The data were taken from a study of cytomegalovirus exposure and HLA in healthy donors. The sequencing sample was made of PBMCs. V and J are TRBV5-1 and TRBJ2-1, with TRBD1 identical over 8 bases. The sequence derives from a female donor in good health and CMV-seronegative. The CDR3 here is CASSSPDSTGTGSYNEQFF. CDR3 in DNA: TGCGCCAGCAGCTCCCCTGACTCGACCGGGACAGGCTCCTACAATGAGCAGTTCTTC.